This record looks at one T cell receptor (beta chain) sequence and its context. What it recognizes is unknown. From the 5' RACE reads, TCRdb called clonotypes with MiXCR, one entry per CDR3 protein. The repertoire holds about 390,000 distinct CDR3 sequences, with approximately 15% as singletons. Trimming at V came to 4 bases and at J to 4 bases, leaving 9 bases not matched to a gene. Germline V gene sequence: CDR1 DFQATT, CDR2 SNEGSKA (reference sequence). CDR3 length equals 16 residues. This entry comes from a study of T-cell memory formation after mild COVID-19. General observations from the study: Pre-infection memory harbored some responding clones, suggesting cross-reactive memory joined.

Sequenced: PBMCs or a T cell subset sorted from them (not recorded which). The TCR was taken from a man aged 18 to 30 who had mild COVID-19 (a few samples of this study predate the infection). Cell type and time point are not known. The V and J genes are TRBV20-1 and TRBJ2-7; 14 positions match TRBD2. The CDR3 sequence is CSAKGTSGGALYEQYV. The CDR3 nucleotides are TGCAGTGCTAAGGGGACTAGCGGGGGAGCTCTGTACGAGCAGTACGTC.